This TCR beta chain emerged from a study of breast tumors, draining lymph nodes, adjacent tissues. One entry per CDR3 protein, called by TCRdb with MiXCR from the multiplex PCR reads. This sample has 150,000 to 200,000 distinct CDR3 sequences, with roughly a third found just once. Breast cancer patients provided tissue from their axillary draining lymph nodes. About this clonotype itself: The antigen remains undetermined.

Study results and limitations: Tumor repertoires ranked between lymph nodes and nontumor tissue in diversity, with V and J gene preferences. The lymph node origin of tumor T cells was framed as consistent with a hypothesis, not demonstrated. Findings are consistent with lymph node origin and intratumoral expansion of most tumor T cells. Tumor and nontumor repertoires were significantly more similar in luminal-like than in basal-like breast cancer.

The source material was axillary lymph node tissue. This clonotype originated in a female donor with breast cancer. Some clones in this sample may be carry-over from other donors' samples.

This chain's CDR3 is CASPDWGQGRLYTF. The CDR3 DNA is TGTGCCAGCCCTGACTGGGGTCAGGGCCGATTATACACCTTC. The chain is built from TRBV5-8 and TRBJ1-2; the D gene is possibly TRBD1 (5 bases). CDR3 length equals 14 residues. From germline, CDR1 is SGHTS and CDR2 YDEGEE. With 7 bases removed from V and 11 bases from J, the gap between germline ends came to 24 bases.